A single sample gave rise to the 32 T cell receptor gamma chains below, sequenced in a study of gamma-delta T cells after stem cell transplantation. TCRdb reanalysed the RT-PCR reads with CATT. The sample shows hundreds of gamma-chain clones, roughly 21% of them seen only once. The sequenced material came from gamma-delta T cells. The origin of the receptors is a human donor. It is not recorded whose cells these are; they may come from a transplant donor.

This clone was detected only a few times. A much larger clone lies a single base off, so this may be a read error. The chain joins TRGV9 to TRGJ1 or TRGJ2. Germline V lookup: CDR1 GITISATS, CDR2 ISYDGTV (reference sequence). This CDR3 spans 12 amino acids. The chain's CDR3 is CALREVYGKKLF. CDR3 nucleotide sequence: TGTGCCTTGCGGGAGGTGTATGGAAAGAAACTCTTT.

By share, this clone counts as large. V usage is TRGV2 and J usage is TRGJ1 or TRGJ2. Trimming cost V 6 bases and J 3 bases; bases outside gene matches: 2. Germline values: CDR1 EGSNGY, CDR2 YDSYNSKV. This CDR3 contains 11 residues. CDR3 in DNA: TGTGCCACCTGGTTTTATTATAAGAAACTCTTT. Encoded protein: CATWFYYKKLF.

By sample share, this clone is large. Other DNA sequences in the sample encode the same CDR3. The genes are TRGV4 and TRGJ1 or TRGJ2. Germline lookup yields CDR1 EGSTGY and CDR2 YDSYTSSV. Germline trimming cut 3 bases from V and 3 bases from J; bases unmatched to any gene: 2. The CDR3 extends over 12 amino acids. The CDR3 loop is CATWDPYYKKLF. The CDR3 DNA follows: TGTGCCACCTGGGATCCTTATTATAAGAAACTCTTT.

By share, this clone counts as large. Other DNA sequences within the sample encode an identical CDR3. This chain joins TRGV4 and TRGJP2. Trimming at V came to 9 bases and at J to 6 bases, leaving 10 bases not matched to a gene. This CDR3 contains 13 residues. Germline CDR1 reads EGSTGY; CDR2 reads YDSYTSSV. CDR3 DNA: TGTGCCACCCGACCACATGGTGATTGGATCAAGACGTTT. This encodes CATRPHGDWIKTF.

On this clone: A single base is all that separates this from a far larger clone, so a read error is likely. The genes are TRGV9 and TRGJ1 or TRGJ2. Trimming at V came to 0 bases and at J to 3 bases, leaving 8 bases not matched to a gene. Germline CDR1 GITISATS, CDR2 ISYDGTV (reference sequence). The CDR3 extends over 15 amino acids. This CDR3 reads CALWEVLDCYYKKLF. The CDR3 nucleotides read TGTGCCTTGTGGGAGGTGCTAGACTGTTATTATAAGAAACTCTTT.

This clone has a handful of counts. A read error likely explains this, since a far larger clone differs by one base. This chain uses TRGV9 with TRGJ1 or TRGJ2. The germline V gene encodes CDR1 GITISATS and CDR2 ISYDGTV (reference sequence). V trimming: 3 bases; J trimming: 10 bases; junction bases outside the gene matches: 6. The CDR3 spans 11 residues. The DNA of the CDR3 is TGTGCCTTGTGGGAGATGTGGAAGAAACTCTTT. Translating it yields CALWEMWKKLF.

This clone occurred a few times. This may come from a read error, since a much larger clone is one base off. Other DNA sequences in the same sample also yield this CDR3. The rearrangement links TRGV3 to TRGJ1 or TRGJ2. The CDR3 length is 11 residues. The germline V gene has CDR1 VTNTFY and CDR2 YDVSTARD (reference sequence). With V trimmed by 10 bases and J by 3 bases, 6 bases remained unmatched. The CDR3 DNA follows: TGTGCCACGTGGAGTTATTATAAGAAACTCTTT. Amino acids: CATWSYYKKLF.

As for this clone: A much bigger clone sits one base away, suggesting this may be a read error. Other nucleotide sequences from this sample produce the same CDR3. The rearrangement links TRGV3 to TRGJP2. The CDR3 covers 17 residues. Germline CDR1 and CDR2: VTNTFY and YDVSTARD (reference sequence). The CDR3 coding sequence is TGTGCCACCTGGGACAATCCGGTATATAGCAGTGATTGGATCAAGACGTTT. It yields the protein CATWDNPVYSSDWIKTF.

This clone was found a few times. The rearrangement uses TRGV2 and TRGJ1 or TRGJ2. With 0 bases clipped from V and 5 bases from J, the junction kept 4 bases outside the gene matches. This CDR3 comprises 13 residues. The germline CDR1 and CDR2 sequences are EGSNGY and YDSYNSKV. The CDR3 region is CATWDGRNYKKLF. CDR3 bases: TGTGCCACCTGGGACGGGCGAAATTATAAGAAACTCTTT.

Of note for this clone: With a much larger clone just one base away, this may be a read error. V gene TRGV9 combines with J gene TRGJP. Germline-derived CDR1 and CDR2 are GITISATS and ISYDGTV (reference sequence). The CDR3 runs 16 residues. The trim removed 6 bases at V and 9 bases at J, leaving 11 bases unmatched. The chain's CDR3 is CALWNLWALGKKIKVF. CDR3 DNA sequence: TGTGCCTTGTGGAATTTGTGGGCGTTGGGCAAAAAAATCAAGGTATTT.

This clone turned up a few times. The CDR3 DNA reads as TGTGCCTTGTGGGACCGTTGGTTCAAGATATTT. Protein product: CALWDRWFKIF. This sequence joins TRGV9 and TRGJP1. The CDR3 consists of 11 residues. Germline CDR1 reads GITISATS; CDR2 reads ISYDGTV (reference sequence). With 4 bases clipped from V and 9 bases from J, the junction kept 2 bases outside the gene matches.

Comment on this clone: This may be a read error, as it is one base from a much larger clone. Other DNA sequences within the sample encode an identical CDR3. CDR3: CALWETQELGKKIKVF. In nucleotides, the CDR3 is TGTGCCTTGTGGGAGACCCAAGAGTTAGGCAAAAAAATCAAGGTATTT. The V gene is TRGV9, the J gene TRGJP. From germline, CDR1 is GITISATS and CDR2 ISYDGTV (reference sequence). There are 16 residues in the CDR3.

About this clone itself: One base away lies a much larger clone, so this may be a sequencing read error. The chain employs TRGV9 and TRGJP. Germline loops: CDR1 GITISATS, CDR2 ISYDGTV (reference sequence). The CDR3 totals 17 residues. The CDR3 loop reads CALWEVIPELGKKNKVF. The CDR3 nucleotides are TGTGCCTTGTGGGAGGTGATCCCAGAGTTGGGCAAAAAAAACAAGGTATTT.

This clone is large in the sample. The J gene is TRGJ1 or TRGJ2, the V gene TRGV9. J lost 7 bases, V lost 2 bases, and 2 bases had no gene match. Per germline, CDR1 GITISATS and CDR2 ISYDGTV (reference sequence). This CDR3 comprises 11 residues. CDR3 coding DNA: TGTGCCTTGTGGGAGGGATATAAGAAACTCTTT. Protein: CALWEGYKKLF.

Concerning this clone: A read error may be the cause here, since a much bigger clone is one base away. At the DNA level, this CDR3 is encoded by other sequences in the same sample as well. The CDR3 reads CATRPHGDWIKTF. CDR3 bases: TGTGCCACCCGACCACATGGCGATTGGATCAAGACGTTT. This chain joins TRGV4 and TRGJP2. The CDR3 runs 13 residues. Per germline, CDR1 EGSTGY and CDR2 YDSYTSSV. V lost 9 bases to trimming and J lost 8 bases; unmatched junction nucleotides: 12.

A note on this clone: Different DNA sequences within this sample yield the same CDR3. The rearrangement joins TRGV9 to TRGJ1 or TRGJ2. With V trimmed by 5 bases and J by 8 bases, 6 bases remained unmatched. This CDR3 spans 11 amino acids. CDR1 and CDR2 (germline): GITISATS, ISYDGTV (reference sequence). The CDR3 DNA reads TGTGCCTTGTGGGGAGGCCATAAGAAACTCTTT. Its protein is CALWGGHKKLF.

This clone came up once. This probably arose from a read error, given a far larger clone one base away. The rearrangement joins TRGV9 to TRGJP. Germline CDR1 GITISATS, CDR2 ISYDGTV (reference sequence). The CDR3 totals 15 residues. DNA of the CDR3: TGTGCCTTGTGGGACCAAGAGTTGAGCAAAAAAATCAAGGTATTT. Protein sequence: CALWDQELSKKIKVF.

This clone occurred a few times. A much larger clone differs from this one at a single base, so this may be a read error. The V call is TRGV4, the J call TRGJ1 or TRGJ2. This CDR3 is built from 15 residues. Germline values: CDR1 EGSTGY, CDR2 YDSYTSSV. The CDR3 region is CATWDAPGWYCKKLF. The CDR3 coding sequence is TGTGCCACCTGGGATGCCCCGGGATGGTATTGTAAGAAACTCTTT.

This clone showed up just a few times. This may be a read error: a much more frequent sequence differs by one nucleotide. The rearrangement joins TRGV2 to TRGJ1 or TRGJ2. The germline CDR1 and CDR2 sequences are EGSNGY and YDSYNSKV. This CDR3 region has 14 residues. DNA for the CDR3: TGTGCCACCTGGGACGCCTCACTCAATTATAAGAAGCTCTTT. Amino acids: CATWDASLNYKKLF.

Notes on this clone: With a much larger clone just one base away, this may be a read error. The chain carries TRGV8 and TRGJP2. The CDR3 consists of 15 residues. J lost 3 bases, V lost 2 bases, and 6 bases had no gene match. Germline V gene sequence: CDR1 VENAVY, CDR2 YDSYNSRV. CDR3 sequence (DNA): TGTGCCACCTGGGATACCTGTGGTAGTGATTGGATCAAGACGTTT. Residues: CATWDTCGSDWIKTF.

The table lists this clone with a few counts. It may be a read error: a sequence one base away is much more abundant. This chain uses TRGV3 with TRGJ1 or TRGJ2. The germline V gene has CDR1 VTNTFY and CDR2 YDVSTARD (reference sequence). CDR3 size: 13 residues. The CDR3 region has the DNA TGTGCCACCCGGGACAGGAATTATTATAAGAAACTCTTT. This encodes CATRDRNYYKKLF.

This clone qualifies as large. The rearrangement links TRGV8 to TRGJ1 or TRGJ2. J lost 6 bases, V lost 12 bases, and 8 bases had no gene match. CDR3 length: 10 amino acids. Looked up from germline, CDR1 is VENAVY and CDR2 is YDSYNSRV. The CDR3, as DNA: TGTGCCCCACGGGGTTATAAGAAACTCTTT. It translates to CAPRGYKKLF.

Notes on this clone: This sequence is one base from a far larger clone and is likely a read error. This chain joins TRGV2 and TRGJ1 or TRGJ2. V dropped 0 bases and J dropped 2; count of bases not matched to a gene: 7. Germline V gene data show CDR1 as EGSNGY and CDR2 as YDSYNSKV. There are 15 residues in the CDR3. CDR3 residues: CATWDGPGYYYKKLF. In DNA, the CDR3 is TGTGCCACCTGGGACGGGCCGGGATATTATTATAAGAAACTCTTT.

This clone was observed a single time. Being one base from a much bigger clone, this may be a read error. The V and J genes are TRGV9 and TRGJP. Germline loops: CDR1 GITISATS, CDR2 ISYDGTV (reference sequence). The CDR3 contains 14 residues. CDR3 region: CALWQELGKKNKVF. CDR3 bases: TGTGCCTTGTGGCAAGAGTTGGGCAAAAAAAACAAGGTATTT.

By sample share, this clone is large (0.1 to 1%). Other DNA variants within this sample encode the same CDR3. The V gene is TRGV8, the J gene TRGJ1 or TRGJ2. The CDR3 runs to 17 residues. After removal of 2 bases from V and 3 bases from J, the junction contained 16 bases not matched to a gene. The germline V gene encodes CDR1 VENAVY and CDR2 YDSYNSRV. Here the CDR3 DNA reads TGTGCCACCTGGGATAAATCGCTCCAAACTAGTTATTATAAGAAACTCTTT. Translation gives CATWDKSLQTSYYKKLF.

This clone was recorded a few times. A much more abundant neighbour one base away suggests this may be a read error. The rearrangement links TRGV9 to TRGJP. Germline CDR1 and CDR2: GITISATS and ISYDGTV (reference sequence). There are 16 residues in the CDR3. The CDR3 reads CALWTEGELGKKNKVF. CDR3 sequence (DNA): TGTGCCTTGTGGACGGAGGGAGAGTTGGGCAAAAAAAACAAGGTATTT.

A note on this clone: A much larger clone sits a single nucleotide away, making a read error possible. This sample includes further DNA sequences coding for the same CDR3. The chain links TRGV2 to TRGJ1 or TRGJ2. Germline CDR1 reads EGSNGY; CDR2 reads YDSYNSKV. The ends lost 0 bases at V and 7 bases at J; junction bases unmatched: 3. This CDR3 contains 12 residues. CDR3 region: CATWDGRYKKLF. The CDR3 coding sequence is TGTGCCACCTGGGACGGGAGGTATAAGAAACTCTTT.

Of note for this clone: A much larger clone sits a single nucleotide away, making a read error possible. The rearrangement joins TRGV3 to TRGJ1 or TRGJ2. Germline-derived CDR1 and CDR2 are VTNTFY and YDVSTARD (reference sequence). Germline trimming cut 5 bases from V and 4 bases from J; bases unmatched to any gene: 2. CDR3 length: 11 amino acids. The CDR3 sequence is CATWAYYKKLF. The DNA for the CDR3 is TGTGCCACCTGGGCCTATTATAAGAAACTCTTT.

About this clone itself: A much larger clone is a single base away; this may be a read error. The CDR3 protein is CALWEVPNYYKKLF. The CDR3 bases are TGCGCCTTGTGGGAGGTCCCGAATTATTATAAGAAACTCTTT. The gene calls are TRGV9 and TRGJ1 or TRGJ2. The CDR3 totals 14 residues. In germline, CDR1 is GITISATS, CDR2 ISYDGTV (reference sequence).

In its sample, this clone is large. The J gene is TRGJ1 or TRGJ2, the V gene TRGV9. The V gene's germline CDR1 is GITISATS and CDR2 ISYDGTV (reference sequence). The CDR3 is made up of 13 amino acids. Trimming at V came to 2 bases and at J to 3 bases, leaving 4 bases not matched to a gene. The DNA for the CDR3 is TGTGCCTTGTGGGAGGCCCTTTATTATAAGAAACTCTTT. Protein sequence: CALWEALYYKKLF.

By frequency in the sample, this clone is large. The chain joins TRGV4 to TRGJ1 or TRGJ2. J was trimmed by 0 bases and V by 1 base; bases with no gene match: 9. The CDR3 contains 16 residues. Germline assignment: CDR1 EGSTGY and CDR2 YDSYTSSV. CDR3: CATWDGPEPNYYKKLF. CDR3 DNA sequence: TGTGCCACCTGGGATGGCCCCGAACCGAATTATTATAAGAAACTCTTT.

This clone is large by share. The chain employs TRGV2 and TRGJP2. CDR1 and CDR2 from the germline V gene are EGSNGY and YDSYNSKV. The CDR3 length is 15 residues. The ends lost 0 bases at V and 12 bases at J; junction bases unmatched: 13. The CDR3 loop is CATWDGLSGLGIKTF. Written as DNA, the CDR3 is TGTGCCACCTGGGACGGGTTGTCCGGTCTAGGGATCAAGACGTTT.